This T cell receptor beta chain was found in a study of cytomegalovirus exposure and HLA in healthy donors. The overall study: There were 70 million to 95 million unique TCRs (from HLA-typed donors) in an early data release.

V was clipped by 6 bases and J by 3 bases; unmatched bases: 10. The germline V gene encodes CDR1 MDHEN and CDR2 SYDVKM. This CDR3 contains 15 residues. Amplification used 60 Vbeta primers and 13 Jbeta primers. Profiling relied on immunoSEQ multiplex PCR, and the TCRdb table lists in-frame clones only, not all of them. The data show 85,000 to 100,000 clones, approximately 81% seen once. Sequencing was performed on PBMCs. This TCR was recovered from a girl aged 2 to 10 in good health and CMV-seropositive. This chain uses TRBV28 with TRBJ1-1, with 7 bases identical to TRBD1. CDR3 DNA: TGTGCCAGCAGGACTGCCGGGACAGTGGACACTGAAGCTTTCTTT. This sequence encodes CASRTAGTVDTEAFF.